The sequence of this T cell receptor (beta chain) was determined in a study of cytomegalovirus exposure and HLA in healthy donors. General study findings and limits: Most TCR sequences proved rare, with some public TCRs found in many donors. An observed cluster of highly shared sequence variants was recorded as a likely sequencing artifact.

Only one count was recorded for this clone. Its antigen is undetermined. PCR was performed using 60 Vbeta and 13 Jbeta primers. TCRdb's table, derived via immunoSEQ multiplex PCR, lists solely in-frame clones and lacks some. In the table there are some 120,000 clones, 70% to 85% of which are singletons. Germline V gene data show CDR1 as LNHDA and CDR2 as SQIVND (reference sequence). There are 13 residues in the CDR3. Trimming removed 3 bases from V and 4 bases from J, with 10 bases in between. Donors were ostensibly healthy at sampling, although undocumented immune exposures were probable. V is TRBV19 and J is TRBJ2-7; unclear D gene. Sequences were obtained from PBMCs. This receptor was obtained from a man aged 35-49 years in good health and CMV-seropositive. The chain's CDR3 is CASSIQSDYEQYF. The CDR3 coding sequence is TGTGCCAGTAGTATCCAGTCTGATTACGAGCAGTACTTC.